What follows is one T cell receptor beta chain and its context. Germline V gives CDR1 KGHSH, CDR2 LQKENI. This CDR3 comprises 14 residues. V lost 3 bases and J lost 6; bases outside the gene matches: 8. These data originate in a study of OX40 agonist ivuxolimab in advanced cancers. The wider study: Dose-escalation patients' cancers were hepatocellular carcinoma, melanoma, renal cell or head and neck cancer.

This table comes from immunoSEQ multiplex PCR, and its TCRdb copy is limited to in-frame clones, with some not included. The data hold tens of thousands of clones, with approximately 80% observed a single time. This chain connects TRBV18 to TRBJ2-7; 7 bases agree with TRBD2. Sequencing was performed on CD4+ or CD8+ T cells sorted from blood, taken in a trial of the OX40 agonist ivuxolimab. This TCR came from an adult with an advanced solid tumor such as melanoma, head and neck, liver or kidney cancer. The CDR3 DNA reads TGTGCCAGCTCACCTGCGGGAGTCGATTCCGAGCAGTACGTC. Translation gives CASSPAGVDSEQYV.